This T cell receptor (beta chain) was documented in a study of T cell responses to AZD1222 COVID-19 vaccine. The germline V gene has CDR1 SGDLS and CDR2 YYNGEE. Trimming removed 3 bases from V and 2 bases from J, with 12 bases in between. This CDR3 has 16 residues. Profiling relied on immunoSEQ multiplex PCR, and the TCRdb table lists in-frame clones only, not all of them. The table includes about 180,000 clones, approximately 86% detected once. This receptor was identified in an adult who received the AZD1222 COVID-19 vaccine. V is TRBV9 and J is TRBJ1-6; D might be TRBD1 (5 bases). The material sequenced was peripheral blood, taken 28 days after the second AZD1222 dose. This chain's CDR3 is CASSDGGIAYNSPLHF. CDR3 sequence (DNA): TGTGCCAGCAGCGACGGGGGGATCGCCTATAATTCACCCCTCCACTTT.